This entry features one TCR beta chain sequence. This clonotype has ten or more counts. Which antigen it targets is not known. Per-base quality was not reported, and no clone a single base away is much larger than it. The sample originates from a study of regulatory T cells in long-lasting Graves disease (dated by TCRdb to 2020 to 2022). A note on the overall study: Newly diagnosed Graves' disease patients had taken antithyroid drugs for less than 3 months. This study used TCR sequencing and RNA sequencing of peripheral blood to compare persistent Graves' disease patients against newly diagnosed Graves' disease patients. The study was registered as a clinical trial and conducted in China. TCR sequencing covered about 13 persistent and 20 newly diagnosed Graves' disease patients, around 35 samples in total.

Explained via the paper, the time point label denotes: newly diagnosed GD, antithyroid drugs for less than 3 months. For both TCR sequencing and RNA sequencing, RNA was extracted from PBMCs using TRIzol. The diagnosis of Graves' disease followed American Thyroid Association guidelines. Patients were recruited from an endocrinology department in Xi'an, China. Each patient gave 9 to 10 milliliters of peripheral blood, collected in an EDTA anticoagulant tube. Ficoll Paque Plus density gradient separation was used to isolate PBMCs, and no further T cell sorting was performed. An Agilent 2100 Bioanalyzer and agarose gel were used to assess RNA quality, and a NanoDrop 2000 was used to measure RNA concentration. CDR1 and CDR2 were assigned from the germline V gene as SGHRS and YFSETQ. The CDR3 contains 14 residues, cysteine and phenylalanine counted. The retained sequence is limited to the CDR3, 42 bases, with the frame set at the first base. V was cut back by 5 bases and J by 5 bases, leaving a gap of 16 bases between them.

Broader findings and caveats from the paper: The small sample size was acknowledged by the authors as a limitation that may reduce accuracy. More public clonotypes were shared among persistent patients (under 3,000) than among newly diagnosed patients (under 1,000). Persistent Graves' disease patients showed lower TCR Shannon entropy and fewer highly expanded clones than newly diagnosed patients, suggesting clonal expansion. Sequencing and analysis were limited to the TCR beta chain. Peripheral blood alone was examined, since thyroid tissue, which constituted the primary lesion, could not be accessed. Persistent disease showed preferential use of TRBV28, TRBJ1-2 and TRBJ2-5, whereas newly diagnosed disease favored TRBV20-1 and TRBJ2-1.

The receptor library was made with multiplex PCR. These reads were obtained on an Illumina HiSeq 4000. iRepertoire HTBI primers and Arm-PCR amplification of CDR3 regions were used to construct TCR beta libraries. Gel purification was performed on PCR products prior to sequencing. As for the authors' bioinformatics: Gene usage analysis of CDR3 amino acid clonotypes used the approximately 62 TRBV and 14 to 15 TRBJ segments found across samples. Filtered high-quality paired reads were merged into contigs using COPE and FqMerger. BLAST was used to align contigs to IMGT TRBV, TRBD and TRBJ reference genes, with CDR3 defined following IMGT. Any clonotype with a frequency above 0.1% was classified as a highly expanded clone. Shannon entropy served as the measure of repertoire diversity, while the Gini coefficient captured V-J evenness. Public clonotypes were defined as clonotypes shared by more than one individual. TCRdb handled the public reads itself, with Q25 trimming in fastp and clone calling in MiXCR, and kept productive beta chains. Each entry merges the rows of one CDR3 protein and shows their most common DNA and genes. The V and J calls and clone size come from TCRdb's table, not from the authors' own analysis. The sample table contains 400,000 to 500,000 distinct CDR3 sequences; only one count was recorded for about 16% of them. Around 10% of the sample is held by the ten biggest clonotypes.

This sample was also put to use in a study of T cells in Graves' hyperthyroidism and ophthalmopathy. The second study's paper adds: Stable Graves' hyperthyroidism was defined as no progression to ophthalmopathy during 18 months of follow-up. Hyperthyroidism patients were newly diagnosed, had a disease duration of under 2 months, and were aged 18 to 65 years. Exclusion was applied to patients with uncontrolled infections, other autoimmune diseases, pregnancy or lactation. Diagnoses were established on the basis of clinical symptoms, serum thyroxine and TRAb, thyroid ultrasound, and orbital computed tomography. The TCR CDR3 was subjected to a first round of RT-PCR using the HTBI primer set and the Qiagen OneStep RT-PCR kit. Most expanded thyroid clonotypes (frequency above 0.001) were also found in blood, which suggests that blood repertoires may mirror thyroid immune responses. Ophthalmopathy was separated from stable hyperthyroidism by a 13 V-J signature model, with approximately 89% sensitivity and 81% to 82% specificity obtained in cross-validation and 80%/75% obtained in testing. In validation, the model predicted progression to ophthalmopathy a median of about 6.8 months before onset, with around 70% sensitivity and about 72% specificity. A discovery cohort of about a hundred patients, about 40 with Graves' ophthalmopathy and approximately 55 with stable Graves' hyperthyroidism, was used to find distinguishing TCR V-J signatures. Prospective prediction of ophthalmopathy was tested in an independent validation cohort consisting of 18 hyperthyroidism patients and 17 patients who later progressed to ophthalmopathy. The 95 to 100 discovery patients were randomly split 7:3 into training and test sets. In roughly six Graves' hyperthyroidism patients, the study also compared T-cell repertoires from thyroid tissue with T-cell repertoires from blood. After blood sampling, hyperthyroidism patients were treated with methimazole at a starting dose of 30 mg daily, and ophthalmopathy patients were treated with high-dose intravenous methylprednisolone. Libraries were constructed in a second round of multiplex PCR, after which size selection and purification were carried out. The libraries were sequenced on an Illumina HiSeq2000 using paired-end 100 bp reads. SOAPnuke was used to process the raw data, removing reads that contained adapters or uncalled bases, had a mean Phred below 15, or lacked an exact match to the constant primer or identifier. COPE v1.2.5 was used to merge the high-quality paired reads, and each unique nucleotide sequence was defined as a clonotype. Clonotypes were aligned to IMGT TRBV, TRBD and TRBJ reference segments using MiTCR v1.1. The analysis included only V-J combinations with a frequency above 0.0001, which together covered 99% to 99.2% of the repertoires. The TCS score was defined as the ratio of F50 (clonal expansion) to E x V (chaos), calculated using BLOSUM62-based TCRdist between CDR3 peptides within each V-J. Welch's t-statistics and random forest reduced roughly 530 V-J features to 13, which were used in a naive Bayes classifier (R e1071). No statistical method was used to fix the sample size in advance, and group allocation was not hidden from the investigators. TCR Vbeta CDR3 sequencing of 130 to 150 peripheral blood samples (fewer than 45 ophthalmopathy, about 75 hyperthyroidism and approximately 17 progressor patients) is reported in the paper.

The sequence is built from TRBV5-1 and TRBJ2-5; possibly the D gene is TRBD2, per 5 matching bases. Here the sequenced sample was peripheral blood mononuclear cells (PBMCs), taken at new diagnosis, from a patient treated with antithyroid drugs. The source is a woman aged 25 to 45 with Graves disease. Donor details come from another sample of the same person, matched by shared clones. For the CDR3, the sequence is CASSYGAVSETQYF. The bases read TGCGCCAGCAGTTATGGAGCGGTCTCGGAGACCCAGTACTTC.